Listed below are T cell receptor beta chains from one sample, sequenced in a study of blood T cell repertoires in COVID-19. The table came from immunoSEQ multiplex PCR; TCRdb's copy has only in-frame clones and leaves some out. Seen here are roughly 230,000 clones, approximately 84% observed once, and the top ten hold less than 5.5%. Input material: peripheral blood. Receptor source: a man in his fifties with active or convalescent COVID-19. Each CDR3 is given with its conserved first and last residue. D genes are given only for firm matches. The size entry is marked missing in some rows and otherwise reads once, few, many or a size class.

TRBJ1-2 | TRBV30 | - | - | CAWSVLLYGYTF | TGTGCCTGGAGTGTACTCCTCTATGGCTACACCTTC
TRBJ2-7 | TRBV3-1/TRBV3-2 | TRBD2 | few | CASSRPHPASGGYEQYF | TGTGCCAGCAGCCGTCCTCACCCGGCTAGCGGGGGCTACGAGCAGTACTTC
TRBJ1-1 | TRBV10-3 | TRBD1 | - | CAIRTSTGTGEAFF | TGTGCCATCAGGACCTCGACAGGGACGGGTGAAGCTTTCTTT
TRBJ1-2 | TRBV27 | TRBD1 | - | CAARDSYGYTF | TGTGCCGCCCGGGACAGCTATGGCTACACCTTC
TRBJ2-7 | TRBV27 | TRBD2 | - | CASSHRGGYEQYF | TGTGCCAGCAGCCACCGGGGGGGGTACGAGCAGTACTTC
TRBJ1-1 | TRBV7-8 | TRBD1 | once | CASSYGQAFRDTEAFF | TGTGCCAGCAGCTACGGACAGGCCTTCAGAGACACTGAAGCTTTCTTT
TRBJ1-6 | TRBV3-1/TRBV3-2 | TRBD1 | few | CASSQGTGYNSPLHF | TGTGCCAGCAGCCAAGGGACAGGGTATAATTCACCCCTCCACTTT
TRBJ2-3 | TRBV30 | TRBD2 | - | CAGRGLATDTQYF | TGTGCCGGGAGGGGACTAGCGACAGATACGCAGTATTTT
TRBJ2-1 | TRBV7-9 | TRBD2 | - | CASKGGLAGLNEQFF | TGTGCCAGCAAGGGGGGACTAGCGGGCCTCAATGAGCAGTTCTTC
TRBJ1-2 | TRBV28 | - | once | CASTLGLRKGYTF | TGTGCCAGCACCCTGGGACTTAGGAAGGGCTACACCTTC
TRBJ2-3 | TRBV4-2 | TRBD2 | - | CASTYGLAGDQDTQYF | TGTGCCAGCACCTATGGACTAGCGGGGGACCAAGATACGCAGTATTTT
TRBJ1-2 | TRBV7-3 | - | - | CASSSGGKKDSTRHYGYTF | TGTGCCAGCAGCTCTGGCGGAAAAAAGGACTCCACCCGTCACTATGGCTACACCTTC
TRBJ2-3 | TRBV2 | - | - | CASSVDLALPTDTQYF | TGTGCCAGCAGTGTGGATTTAGCCTTACCCACAGATACGCAGTATTTT
TRBJ2-3 | TRBV9 | TRBD2 | - | CASSSSLSGGSTDTQYF | TGTGCCAGCAGCTCCTCCCTCAGCGGGGGCAGCACAGATACGCAGTATTTT
TRBJ2-3 | TRBV30 | - | - | CAWSETGTDTQYF | TGTGCCTGGAGTGAGACCGGGACAGATACGCAGTATTTT
TRBJ2-3 | TRBV24-1 | - | once | CATSGASTDTQYF | TGTGCCACCAGTGGGGCGTCCACAGATACGCAGTATTTT
TRBJ2-3 | TRBV7-3 | - | - | CASSLTGAQYAGGAGTDTQYF | TGTGCCAGCAGCTTAACGGGGGCGCAATACGCAGGTGGGGCGGGCACAGATACGCAGTATTTT
TRBJ1-5 | TRBV2 | - | few | CASGAGNQPQHF | TGTGCCAGCGGGGCTGGGAATCAGCCCCAGCATTTT
TRBJ2-7 | TRBV6-5 | - | - | CASRIGPGPTGEQYF | TGTGCCAGCAGGATAGGCCCCGGGCCCACGGGAGAGCAGTACTTC
TRBJ2-3 | TRBV5-5 | - | - | CASSLSLPSTDTQYF | TGTGCCAGCAGCTTGAGCCTACCCAGCACAGATACGCAGTATTTT
TRBJ1-5 | TRBV19 | - | many | CATSRRFDSNQPQHF | TGTGCCACCTCTCGGAGGTTCGATAGCAATCAGCCCCAGCATTTT
TRBJ1-6 | TRBV30 | - | - | CAWSVDGTGSPLHF | TGTGCCTGGAGTGTAGATGGTACGGGTTCACCCCTCCACTTT
TRBJ2-7 | TRBV9 | - | few | CASSVDLGAPSYEQYF | TGTGCCAGCAGCGTAGATCTGGGGGCCCCCTCCTACGAGCAGTACTTC
TRBJ2-3 | TRBV29-1 | - | - | CSAFGTDTQYF | TGCAGCGCCTTTGGCACAGATACGCAGTATTTT
TRBJ1-2 | TRBV7-2 | - | few | CASSLASNRAGYTF | TGTGCCAGCAGCTTAGCGAGCAACAGGGCCGGCTACACCTTC
TRBJ1-5 | TRBV2 | TRBD1 | few | CASSGGTGGQPQHF | TGTGCCAGCAGTGGAGGGACAGGGGGTCAGCCCCAGCATTTT
TRBJ2-1 | TRBV7-3 | TRBD2 | - | CASSLGTSEYNEQFF | TGTGCCAGCAGCTTAGGGACTAGCGAGTACAATGAGCAGTTCTTC
TRBJ2-7 | TRBV2 | TRBD1 | - | CASSDDRGYEQYF | TGTGCCAGCAGTGATGACAGGGGCTACGAGCAGTACTTC
TRBJ1-1 | TRBV9 | - | - | CASSVGFIALEAFF | TGTGCCAGCAGCGTAGGGTTTATAGCTTTAGAAGCTTTCTTT
TRBJ1-2 | TRBV5-5 | TRBD1 | - | CASSSEDRVYGYTF | TGTGCCAGCAGCTCCGAAGACAGGGTCTATGGCTACACCTTC
TRBJ1-1 | TRBV6-6 | - | - | CASSYSRDGEAFF | TGTGCCAGCAGTTACTCCAGGGATGGTGAAGCTTTCTTT
TRBJ1-1 | TRBV5-4 | TRBD1 | - | CASSPDLRGTEAFF | TGTGCCAGCAGCCCCGACCTCAGGGGGACTGAAGCTTTCTTT
TRBJ2-3 | TRBV5-4 | TRBD1 | - | CASSSGGPTDTQYF | TGTGCCAGCAGCTCAGGGGGCCCCACAGATACGCAGTATTTT
TRBJ1-5 | TRBV19 | - | few | CASSIEAGLGQPQHF | TGTGCCAGTAGTATAGAAGCGGGGTTGGGTCAGCCCCAGCATTTT
TRBJ2-6 | TRBV5-4 | - | - | CASSRQNSGANVLTF | TGTGCCAGCAGCCGACAGAATTCTGGGGCCAACGTCCTGACTTTC
TRBJ2-3 | TRBV4-2 | TRBD2 | - | CASSQPGLASSTDTQYF | TGTGCCAGCAGCCAACCGGGACTAGCGTCTAGCACAGATACGCAGTATTTT
TRBJ2-1 | TRBV30 | - | - | CAWSGPDDEQFF | TGTGCCTGGAGTGGGCCCGATGATGAGCAGTTCTTC
TRBJ1-6 | TRBV18 | TRBD1 | - | CASSLDRGNSPLHF | TGTGCCAGCTCCCTGGACAGGGGTAATTCACCCCTCCACTTT
TRBJ2-3 | TRBV2 | - | - | CASSESYTDTQYF | TGTGCCAGCAGTGAATCCTATACAGATACGCAGTATTTT
TRBJ2-2 | TRBV29-1 | TRBD1 | - | CSVGQGAIGELFF | TGCAGCGTTGGTCAGGGGGCAATCGGGGAGCTGTTTTTT
TRBJ1-2 | TRBV6-5 | - | - | CASSYSGEEYGYTF | TGTGCCAGCAGTTACTCGGGGGAGGAGTATGGCTACACCTTC
TRBJ1-1 | TRBV5-4 | - | - | CASSFLGKGRVNTEAFF | TGTGCCAGCAGCTTCCTCGGGAAGGGGAGGGTGAACACTGAAGCTTTCTTT
TRBJ1-5 | TRBV6-5 | TRBD1 | few | CASRPTGGQPQHF | TGTGCCAGCAGGCCCACAGGGGGACAGCCCCAGCATTTT
TRBJ2-7 | TRBV19 | TRBD2 | - | CASSGGDYEQYF | TGTGCCAGTAGTGGGGGGGACTACGAGCAGTACTTC
TRBJ1-2 | TRBV6-1 | - | - | CASSETHSNYGYTF | TGTGCCAGCAGTGAAACCCACAGTAACTATGGCTACACCTTC
TRBJ2-7 | TRBV28 | TRBD1 | - | CASSSDRVWGEQYF | TGTGCCAGCAGTTCGGACAGGGTTTGGGGCGAGCAGTACTTC
TRBJ2-5 | TRBV19 | - | - | CATRRRGWGQETQYF | TGTGCCACCAGGCGACGGGGGTGGGGGCAAGAGACCCAGTACTTC
TRBJ2-5 | TRBV3-1/TRBV3-2 | - | few | CASSQGRGPETQYF | TGTGCCAGCAGCCAAGGGCGGGGGCCAGAGACCCAGTACTTC
TRBJ1-1 | TRBV3-1/TRBV3-2 | - | - | CASSLRVRARTEAFF | TGTGCCAGCAGCCTCAGGGTTCGGGCTAGGACTGAAGCTTTCTTT
TRBJ2-7 | TRBV5-1 | TRBD1 | - | CASSLGAGQGAYEQYF | TGCGCCAGCAGCTTGGGTGCTGGACAGGGGGCCTACGAGCAGTACTTC